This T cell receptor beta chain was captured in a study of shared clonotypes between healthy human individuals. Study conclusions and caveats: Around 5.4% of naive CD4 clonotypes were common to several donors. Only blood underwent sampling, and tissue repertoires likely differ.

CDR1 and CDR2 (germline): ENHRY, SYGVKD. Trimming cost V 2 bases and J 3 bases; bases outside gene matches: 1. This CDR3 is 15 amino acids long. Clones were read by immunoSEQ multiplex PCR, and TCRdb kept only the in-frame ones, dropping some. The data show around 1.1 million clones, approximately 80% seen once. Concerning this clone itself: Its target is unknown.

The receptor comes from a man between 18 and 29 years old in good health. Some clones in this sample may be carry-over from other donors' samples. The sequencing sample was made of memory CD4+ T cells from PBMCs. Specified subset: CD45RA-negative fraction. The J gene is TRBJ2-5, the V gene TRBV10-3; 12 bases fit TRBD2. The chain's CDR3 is CAISERLAGEETQYF. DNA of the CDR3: TGTGCCATCAGTGAGCGACTAGCGGGAGAAGAGACCCAGTACTTC.